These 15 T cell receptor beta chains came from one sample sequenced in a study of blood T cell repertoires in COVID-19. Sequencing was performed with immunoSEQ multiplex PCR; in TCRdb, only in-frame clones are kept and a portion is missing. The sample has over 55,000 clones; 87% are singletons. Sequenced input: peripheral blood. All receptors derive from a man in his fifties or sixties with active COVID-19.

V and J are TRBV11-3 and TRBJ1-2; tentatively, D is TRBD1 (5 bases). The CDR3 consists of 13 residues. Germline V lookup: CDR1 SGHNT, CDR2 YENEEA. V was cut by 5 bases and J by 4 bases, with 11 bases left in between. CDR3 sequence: CASSTPQGYGYTF. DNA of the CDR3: TGTGCCAGCAGCACGCCGCAGGGCTATGGCTACACCTTC.

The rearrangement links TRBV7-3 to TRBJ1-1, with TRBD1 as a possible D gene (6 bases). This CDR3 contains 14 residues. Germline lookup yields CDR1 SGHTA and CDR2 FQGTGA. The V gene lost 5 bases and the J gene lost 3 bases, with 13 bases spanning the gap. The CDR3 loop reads CASSTQGRDTEAFF. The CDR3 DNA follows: TGTGCCAGCAGCACCCAGGGGAGGGACACTGAAGCTTTCTTT. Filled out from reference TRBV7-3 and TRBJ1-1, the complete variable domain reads GAGVSQTPSNKVTEKGKYVELRCDPISGHTALYWYRQSLGQGPEFLIYFQGTGAADDSGLPNDRFFAVRPEGSVSTLKIQRTERGDSAVYLCASSTQGRDTEAFFGQGTRLTVV.

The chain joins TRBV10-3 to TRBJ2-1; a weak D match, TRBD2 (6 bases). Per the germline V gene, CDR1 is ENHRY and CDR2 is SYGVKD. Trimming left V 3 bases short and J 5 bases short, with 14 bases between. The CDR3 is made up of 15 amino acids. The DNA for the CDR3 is TGTGCCATCAGTGAAGGAGCGGGCCTAAACAATGAGCAGTTCTTC. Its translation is CAISEGAGLNNEQFF.

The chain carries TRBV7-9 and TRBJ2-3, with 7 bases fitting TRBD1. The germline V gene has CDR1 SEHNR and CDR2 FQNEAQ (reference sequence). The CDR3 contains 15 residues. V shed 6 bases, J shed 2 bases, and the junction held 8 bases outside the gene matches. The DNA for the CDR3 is TGTGCCAGCAGTCGCTATGGGACAGCCACAGATACGCAGTATTTT. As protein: CASSRYGTATDTQYF. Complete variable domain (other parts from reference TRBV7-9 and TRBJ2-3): DTGVSQNPRHKITKRGQNVTFRCDPISEHNRLYWYRQTLGQGPEFLTYFQNEAQLEKSRLLSDRFSAERPKGSFSTLEIQRTEQGDSAMYLCASSRYGTATDTQYFGPGTRLTVL.

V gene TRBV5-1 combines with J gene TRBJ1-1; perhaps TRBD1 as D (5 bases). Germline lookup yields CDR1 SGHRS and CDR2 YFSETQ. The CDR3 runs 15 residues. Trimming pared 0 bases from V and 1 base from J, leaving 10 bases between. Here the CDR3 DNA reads TGCGCCAGCAGCTTGGGGGCAGGGAAGAACACTGAAGCTTTCTTT. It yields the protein CASSLGAGKNTEAFF.

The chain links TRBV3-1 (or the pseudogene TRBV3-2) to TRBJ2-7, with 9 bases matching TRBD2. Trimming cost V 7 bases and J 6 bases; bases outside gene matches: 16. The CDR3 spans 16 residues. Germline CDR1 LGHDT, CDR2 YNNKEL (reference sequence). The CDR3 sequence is CASIMLPGTSLAEQYF. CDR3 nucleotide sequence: TGTGCCAGCATTATGTTACCGGGGACTAGCCTGGCCGAGCAGTACTTC.

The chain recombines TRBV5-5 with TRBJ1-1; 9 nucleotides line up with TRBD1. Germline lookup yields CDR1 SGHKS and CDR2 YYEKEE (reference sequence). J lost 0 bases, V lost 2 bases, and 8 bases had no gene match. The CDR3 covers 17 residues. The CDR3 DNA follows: TGTGCCAGCAGCTTTGGACAGGGGACTTTCATGAACACTGAAGCTTTCTTT. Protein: CASSFGQGTFMNTEAFF.

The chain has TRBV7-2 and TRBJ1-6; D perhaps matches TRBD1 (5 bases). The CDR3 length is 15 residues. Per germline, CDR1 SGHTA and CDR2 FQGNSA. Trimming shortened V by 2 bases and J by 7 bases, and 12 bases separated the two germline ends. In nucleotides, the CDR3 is TGTGCCAGCAGCTTAACAGGCATCCTCAATTCACCCCTCCACTTT. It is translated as CASSLTGILNSPLHF.

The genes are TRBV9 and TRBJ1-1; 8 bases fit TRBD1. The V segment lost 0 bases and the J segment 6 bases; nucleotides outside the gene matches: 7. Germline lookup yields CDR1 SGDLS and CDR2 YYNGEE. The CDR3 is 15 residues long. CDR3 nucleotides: TGTGCCAGCAGCGTAGGGGACAGGAGTGGCGCTGAAGCTTTCTTT. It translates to CASSVGDRSGAEAFF. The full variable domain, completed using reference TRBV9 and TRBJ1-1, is DSGVTQTPKHLITATGQRVTLRCSPRSGDLSVYWYQQSLDQGLQFLIQYYNGEERAKGNILERFSAQQFPDLHSELNLSSLELGDSALYFCASSVGDRSGAEAFFGQGTRLTVV.

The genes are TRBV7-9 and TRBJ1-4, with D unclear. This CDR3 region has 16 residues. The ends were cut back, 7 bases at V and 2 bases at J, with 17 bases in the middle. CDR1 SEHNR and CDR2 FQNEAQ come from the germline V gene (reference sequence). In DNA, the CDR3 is TGTGCCAGCACCATCGGGTGGAGAGGGACTAATGAAAAACTGTTTTTT. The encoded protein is CASTIGWRGTNEKLFF.

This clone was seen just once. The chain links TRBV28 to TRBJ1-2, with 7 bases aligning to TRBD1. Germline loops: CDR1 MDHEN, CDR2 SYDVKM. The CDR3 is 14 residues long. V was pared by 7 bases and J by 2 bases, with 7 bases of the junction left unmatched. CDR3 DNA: TGTGCCAGCACGGGCCAGGGGGTCAACTATGGCTACACCTTC. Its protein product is CASTGQGVNYGYTF.

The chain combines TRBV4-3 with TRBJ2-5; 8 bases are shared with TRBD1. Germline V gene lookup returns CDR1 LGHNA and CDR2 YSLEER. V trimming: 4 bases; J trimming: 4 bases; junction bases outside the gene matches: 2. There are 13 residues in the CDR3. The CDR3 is CASSRGQAETQYF. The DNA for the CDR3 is TGCGCCAGCAGCCGGGGACAGGCAGAGACCCAGTACTTC.

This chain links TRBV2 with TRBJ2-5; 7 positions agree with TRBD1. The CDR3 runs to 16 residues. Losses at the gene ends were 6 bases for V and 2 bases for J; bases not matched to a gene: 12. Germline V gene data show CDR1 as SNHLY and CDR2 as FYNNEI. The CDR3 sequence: CASRTPGTASQETQYF. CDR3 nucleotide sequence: TGTGCCAGCAGAACCCCCGGGACAGCGTCTCAAGAGACCCAGTACTTC.

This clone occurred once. CDR3 region: CATQRGNQPQHF. Written as DNA, the CDR3 is TGTGCCACCCAACGGGGCAATCAGCCCCAGCATTTT. J is TRBJ1-5 and V is TRBV24-1; D uncertain. The CDR3 is made up of 12 amino acids. Trimming left V 9 bases short and J 2 bases short, with 7 bases between. CDR1 and CDR2 (germline): KGHDR, SFDVKD.

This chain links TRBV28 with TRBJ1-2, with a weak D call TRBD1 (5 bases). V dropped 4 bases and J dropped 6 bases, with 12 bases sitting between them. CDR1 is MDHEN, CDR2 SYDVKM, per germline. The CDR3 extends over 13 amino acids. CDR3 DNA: TGTGCCAGCAGTTCGACAGATGCGGATGGCTACACCTTC. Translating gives CASSSTDADGYTF.